The 25 T cell receptor beta chains below all came from one sample that was sequenced in a study of shared clonotypes between healthy human individuals. Generated by immunoSEQ multiplex PCR, the TCRdb table keeps only in-frame clones and is missing some. The data hold 2 million to 2.5 million clones, with roughly 95% observed a single time. Material for sequencing was naive CD4+ T cells sorted from blood. Stated subset: CD45RA+ positively selected. The receptors originated from a man aged 18 to 29 in good health.

This rearrangement joins TRBV7-2 to TRBJ1-3; D remains ambiguous. Trimming cost V 5 bases and J 0 bases, with 8 bases left between them. Germline CDR1 and CDR2: SGHTA and FQGNSA. This CDR3 region has 14 residues. Here the CDR3 reads CASSRFFSGNTIYF. The DNA of the CDR3 is TGTGCCAGCAGCCGATTTTTCTCTGGAAACACCATATATTTT.

This clone occurred once. This sequence joins TRBV5-5 and TRBJ1-1; unclear D gene. The CDR3 is 13 residues long. Between the trimmed V and J ends, which lost 3 bases and 10 bases, there was a span of 16 bases. Germline-derived CDR1 and CDR2 are SGHKS and YYEKEE (reference sequence). The CDR3 coding sequence is TGTGCCAGCAGCTCCGCGGGTGCGCTCGGAGCTTTCTTT. The encoded protein is CASSSAGALGAFF.

CDR3 DNA: TGTGCCAGCAGTGCCCCAGGGGTACCGGAGGATACGCAGTATTTT. This sequence encodes CASSAPGVPEDTQYF. The V call is TRBV25-1, the J call TRBJ2-3, with D perhaps TRBD1 (6 bases). V lost 4 bases and J 6 bases, leaving 17 bases between the germline ends. CDR3 length equals 15 residues. The germline V gene encodes CDR1 MGHDK and CDR2 SYGVNS.

The chain is built from TRBV5-1 and TRBJ1-3, with D maybe TRBD1 (5 bases). The CDR3 length is 15 residues. Germline V gene data show CDR1 as SGHRS and CDR2 as YFSETQ. V was trimmed by 3 bases and J by 0 bases, leaving 10 bases between them. The CDR3 nucleotides are TGCGCCAGCAGCTCAGACAGTAGCTCTGGAAACACCATATATTTT. Amino acids: CASSSDSSSGNTIYF.

The chain joins TRBV20-1 to TRBJ1-1; the D is unclear. This CDR3 has 8 residues. V was cut by 5 bases and J by 8 bases, with 3 bases left in between. Germline V gives CDR1 DFQATT, CDR2 SNEGSKA (reference sequence). DNA of the CDR3: TGCAGTGCTCAAGAAGCTTTCTTT. It specifies CSAQEAFF.

The chain couples TRBV18 to TRBJ2-1; D possibly corresponds to TRBD2 (5 bases). V was trimmed by 3 bases and J by 4 bases, leaving 7 bases between them. This CDR3 comprises 13 residues. The germline V gene encodes CDR1 KGHSH and CDR2 LQKENI. CDR3 sequence reads: CASSPRGYNEQFF. The CDR3 DNA follows: TGTGCCAGCTCACCCCGAGGGTACAATGAGCAGTTCTTC.

The chain is built from TRBV6-5 and TRBJ2-5; 14 bases agree with TRBD2. This CDR3 is built from 15 residues. V lost 6 bases, J lost 5 bases, and 5 bases stayed unmatched. The germline gives CDR1 MNHEY, CDR2 SVGAGI. The CDR3 region is CASSGTSGSGETQYF. The CDR3 DNA follows: TGTGCCAGCAGCGGGACTAGCGGGAGTGGGGAGACCCAGTACTTC.

The chain has TRBV20-1 and TRBJ2-3; TRBD2 matches at 7 bases. The J segment lost 5 bases and the V segment lost 4 bases, leaving 0 bases of the junction unmatched. The CDR3 has 11 residues. CDR1 DFQATT and CDR2 SNEGSKA come from the germline V gene (reference sequence). Written as DNA, the CDR3 is TGCAGTGCTATAGCGGGAGATACGCAGTATTTT. Translating it yields CSAIAGDTQYF.

The chain combines TRBV5-1 with TRBJ2-3; no definite D call. The CDR3 runs to 14 residues. Deletions cut 4 bases from V and 3 bases from J, with 12 bases between. In germline, CDR1 is SGHRS, CDR2 YFSETQ. In DNA, the CDR3 is TGCGCCAGCAGCATAGACCCAAAAACAGATACGCAGTATTTT. Translated: CASSIDPKTDTQYF.

V usage is TRBV18 and J usage is TRBJ2-7; 10 nucleotides line up with TRBD1. This CDR3 contains 16 residues. The germline V gene encodes CDR1 KGHSH and CDR2 LQKENI. The ends lost 5 bases at V and 1 base at J; junction bases unmatched: 8. CDR3 nucleotide sequence: TGTGCCAGCTCAACCCAGGGACAGGGGAGTTCCTACGAGCAGTACTTC. Translation gives CASSTQGQGSSYEQYF.

This rearrangement joins TRBV7-8 to TRBJ2-7, with 12 bases aligning to TRBD2. From germline, CDR1 is SGHVS and CDR2 FQNEAQ. The CDR3 is 18 residues long. J lost 0 bases, V lost 1 base, and 7 bases had no gene match. The CDR3: CASSLEGTSGWSSYEQYF. CDR3 DNA sequence: TGTGCCAGCAGCTTAGAAGGGACTAGCGGGTGGAGCTCCTACGAGCAGTACTTC.

The chain recombines TRBV19 with TRBJ1-6; tentatively, D is TRBD1 (6 bases). CDR3 length: 14 amino acids. The germline V and J ends were trimmed by 5 bases and 3 bases, with 8 bases remaining between them. Germline V CDR1 and CDR2: LNHDA, SQIVND (reference sequence). CDR3 in DNA: TGTGCCAGTAGTCCGGGACACTATAATTCACCCCTCCACTTT. Protein sequence: CASSPGHYNSPLHF.

The chain combines TRBV9 with TRBJ2-5, with TRBD1 identical over 9 bases. The germline V gene has CDR1 SGDLS and CDR2 YYNGEE. The CDR3 loop spans 15 amino acids. J gave up 5 bases and V 4 bases, and 9 bases lay outside the gene matches. CDR3 nucleotides: TGTGCCAGCAGCTCGGGACAGGGCCTTATCGAGACCCAGTACTTC. Its protein product is CASSSGQGLIETQYF.

The rearrangement joins TRBV2 to TRBJ2-7, with unresolved D. Germline CDR1 and CDR2: SNHLY and FYNNEI. The CDR3 runs to 13 residues. With 9 bases removed from V and 5 bases from J, the gap between germline ends came to 17 bases. The CDR3, as DNA: TGTGCCAGTTTTAGGGATGTACGCAACGAGCAGTACTTC. This gives the protein CASFRDVRNEQYF. Complete variable domain (other parts from reference TRBV2 and TRBJ2-7): EPEVTQTPSHQVTQMGQEVILRCVPISNHLYFYWYRQILGQKVEFLVSFYNNEISEKSEIFDDQFSVERPDGSNFTLKIRSTKLEDSAMYFCASFRDVRNEQYFGPGTRLTVT.

This rearrangement joins TRBV10-3 to TRBJ2-5, with 10 positions matching TRBD2. V gave up 6 bases and J gave up 5 bases; unmatched junction bases: 12. Germline lookup yields CDR1 ENHRY and CDR2 SYGVKD. CDR3 size: 16 residues. CDR3 in amino acids: CAIRSGGAIFTETQYF. The CDR3 nucleotides are TGTGCCATCAGGAGCGGGGGGGCTATTTTTACGGAGACCCAGTACTTC.

V gene TRBV6-1 combines with J gene TRBJ2-4; D is perhaps TRBD1 (6 bases). CDR1 and CDR2 from the germline V gene are MNHNS and SASEGT. V gave up 6 bases and J gave up 7 bases, with 16 bases separating them. The CDR3 totals 14 residues. The CDR3 loop reads CASSGNRAWNIQYF. CDR3 coding DNA: TGTGCCAGCAGCGGAAACAGGGCTTGGAACATTCAGTACTTC.

This chain joins TRBV2 and TRBJ2-5; no firm D call. Trimming left V 3 bases short and J 7 bases short, with 6 bases between. The CDR3 is 11 residues long. CDR1 and CDR2 from the germline V gene are SNHLY and FYNNEI. CDR3 bases: TGTGCCAGCAGTGATTCGTCGACCCAGTACTTC. Translation: CASSDSSTQYF.

The gene calls are TRBV5-4 and TRBJ2-1; TRBD2 aligns across 10 bases. From germline, CDR1 is SGHNT and CDR2 YYREEE (reference sequence). With 4 bases clipped from V and 0 bases from J, the junction kept 4 bases outside the gene matches. The CDR3 extends over 16 amino acids. The CDR3 spells CASSKGLADSYNEQFF. CDR3 sequence (DNA): TGTGCCAGCAGCAAAGGACTAGCGGACTCCTACAATGAGCAGTTCTTC.

About this clone itself: At the DNA level, this CDR3 is encoded by other sequences in the same sample as well. The chain couples TRBV10-3 to TRBJ2-7; D is perhaps TRBD2 (5 bases). The ends were cut back, 8 bases at V and 2 bases at J, with 10 bases in the middle. Looked up from germline, CDR1 is ENHRY and CDR2 is SYGVKD. The CDR3 sequence is 12 residues long. The CDR3 region is CAIGGTAYEQYF. In DNA form, the CDR3 reads TGTGCCATCGGAGGAACAGCCTACGAGCAGTACTTC.

The rearrangement links TRBV18 to TRBJ1-1, with 7 bases matching TRBD1. Per the germline V gene, CDR1 is KGHSH and CDR2 is LQKENI. This CDR3 spans 15 amino acids. Trimming removed 1 base from V and 1 base from J; junction bases left unmatched: 3. CDR3 in amino acids: CASSPLQGGNTEAFF. Here the CDR3 DNA reads TGTGCCAGCTCACCACTTCAGGGGGGGAACACTGAAGCTTTCTTT.

This clone was detected once. As DNA, the CDR3 is TGTGCCAGCAGCTTAGTGGGGGCTAGCGTTAACAATGAGCAGTTCTTC. This encodes CASSLVGASVNNEQFF. The genes are TRBV7-2 and TRBJ2-1, with D perhaps being TRBD1 or TRBD2 (6 bases each). V shed 1 base and J shed 5 bases, with 15 bases lying between them. Looked up from germline, CDR1 is SGHTA and CDR2 is FQGNSA. The CDR3 sequence is 16 residues long.

J is TRBJ2-1 and V is TRBV5-4; 9 nucleotides line up with TRBD2. Germline V CDR1 and CDR2: SGHNT, YYREEE (reference sequence). Trimming took 3 bases from V and 8 from J; bases not matched to a gene: 12. The CDR3 consists of 16 residues. The CDR3 sequence: CASSSRGREWGDEQFF. CDR3 sequence (DNA): TGTGCCAGCAGCTCCCGCGGGAGGGAATGGGGGGATGAGCAGTTCTTC.

The genes are TRBV7-9 and TRBJ2-3; TRBD1 matches at 10 bases. Trimming removed 2 bases from V and 4 bases from J; junction bases left unmatched: 12. Per the germline V gene, CDR1 is SEHNR and CDR2 is FQNEAQ (reference sequence). The CDR3 sequence is 18 residues long. In nucleotides, the CDR3 is TGTGCCAGCAGCTTATCCGTCGGGACAGGGGAGTTGGCAGATACGCAGTATTTT. Its translation: CASSLSVGTGELADTQYF.

CDR3 sequence: CASSLAQVNYGYTF. CDR3 in DNA: TGCGCCAGCAGCTTGGCCCAGGTGAACTATGGCTACACCTTC. The V call is TRBV5-1, the J call TRBJ1-2; D not certain. The germline V and J ends were trimmed by 0 bases and 2 bases, with 8 bases remaining between them. Germline V gene sequence: CDR1 SGHRS, CDR2 YFSETQ. This CDR3 has 14 residues.

About this clone: Distinct nucleotide sequences in the sample also encode this CDR3. DNA for the CDR3: TGTGCCAGCAGGGAAAACACTGAAGCTTTCTTT. This translates into CASRENTEAFF. The chain employs TRBV28 and TRBJ1-1; no definite D call. V lost 6 bases to trimming and J lost 2 bases, with 4 bases between them. Germline-derived CDR1 and CDR2 are MDHEN and SYDVKM. This CDR3 has 11 residues.